These T cell receptor beta chains were read from a single sample in a study of blood T cell repertoires in COVID-19. Only in-frame clones appear in the TCRdb table, and some are missing; sequencing was by immunoSEQ multiplex PCR. The data contain around 250,000 clones, about 83% of them singletons. The sample taken for sequencing was peripheral blood. The receptors originated from a man aged 40-49 years with active or convalescent COVID-19. CDR3s include the opening cysteine and the closing phenylalanine or tryptophan. Fields, in order: D gene, J gene, V gene, clone size, CDR3 DNA, CDR3 protein. The D gene is left open where the match is weak. Not all rows give a size; the values are once, few, many and, for expanded clones, a class.

TRBD1	TRBJ2-7	TRBV5-6	.	TGTGCCAGCAGCTCAAAACCGGGACAGGGGAACTACGAGCAGTACTTC	CASSSKPGQGNYEQYF
.	TRBJ2-3	TRBV6-5	.	TGTGCCAGCAGTTACGGCGGGACCACAGATACGCAGTATTTT	CASSYGGTTDTQYF
TRBD1	TRBJ1-5	TRBV6-5	.	TGTGCCAGCAAAGACAGGGGGATCAATCAGCCCCAGCATTTT	CASKDRGINQPQHF
TRBD1	TRBJ2-7	TRBV2	.	TGTGCCAGCAGTGCGGACAGGAGCTCCTACGAGCAGTACTTC	CASSADRSSYEQYF
TRBD1	TRBJ2-1	TRBV6-5	.	TGTGCCAGCAGGACAGGGATGGGAAATGAGCAGTTCTTC	CASRTGMGNEQFF
.	TRBJ2-7	TRBV2	.	TGTGCCAGCTTGGGGGGACTCATGTACGAGCAGTACTTC	CASLGGLMYEQYF
.	TRBJ1-6	TRBV19	many	TGTGCCAGTAAGGGCCCCGGGGCACCCCTCCACTTT	CASKGPGAPLHF
.	TRBJ1-3	TRBV6-5	.	TGTGCCAGCAGTCCCCGTGGAGGACCCAGTACCATATATTTT	CASSPRGGPSTIYF
TRBD2	TRBJ2-7	TRBV29-1	.	TGCAGCGTCAAACCGACTAGCGGGGGCGAGCAGTACTTC	CSVKPTSGGEQYF
TRBD1	TRBJ1-5	TRBV5-1	once	TGCGCCAGCAGCCCGGGACAGTCAGTCAATCAGCCCCAGCATTTT	CASSPGQSVNQPQHF
.	TRBJ2-3	TRBV5-1	once	TGCGCCAGCAGTCAATCGGGAAACACAGATACGCAGTATTTT	CASSQSGNTDTQYF
.	TRBJ1-5	TRBV19	.	TGTGCCAGTAGTTTAACTAGGAATCAGCCCCAGCATTTT	CASSLTRNQPQHF
TRBD2	TRBJ2-5	TRBV27	once	TGTGCCAGCAGTCCACTAGCGGGGGCACCACCCCAGTACTTC	CASSPLAGAPPQYF
.	TRBJ1-4	TRBV29-1	.	TGCAGCGTTGGGTCAGGGGTAGGCGAAAAACTGTTTTTT	CSVGSGVGEKLFF